This T cell receptor beta chain was sequenced in a study of T cells in localized non-small cell lung cancer. Study-wide results and limits: A single tumor region was sequenced, leaving heterogeneity possible. Uninvolved adjacent lung showed peak T cell clonality, exceeding tumor. Out of the top 100 tumor clones, a median roughly 58 were seen in adjacent lung. Density of T cells in blood, when higher, went with longer overall survival.

Produced via immunoSEQ multiplex PCR; TCRdb's table is partial and in-frame only. Among some 56,000 clones listed, 86% were seen once. This clone occurred once. Its target is not known. CDR1 is MGHDK and CDR2 is SYGVNS in the germline V gene. Trimming removed 3 bases from V and 3 bases from J, with 8 bases in between. The CDR3 length is 13 residues. This TCR came from a woman aged 40 to 75 with stage I lung adenocarcinoma. Sequencing used peripheral blood, obtained before any cancer treatment. The chain couples TRBV25-1 to TRBJ1-2, with D unclear. The CDR3 DNA is TGTGCCAGCAGTGATGAGGCAGACTATGGCTACACCTTC. This codes for CASSDEADYGYTF.